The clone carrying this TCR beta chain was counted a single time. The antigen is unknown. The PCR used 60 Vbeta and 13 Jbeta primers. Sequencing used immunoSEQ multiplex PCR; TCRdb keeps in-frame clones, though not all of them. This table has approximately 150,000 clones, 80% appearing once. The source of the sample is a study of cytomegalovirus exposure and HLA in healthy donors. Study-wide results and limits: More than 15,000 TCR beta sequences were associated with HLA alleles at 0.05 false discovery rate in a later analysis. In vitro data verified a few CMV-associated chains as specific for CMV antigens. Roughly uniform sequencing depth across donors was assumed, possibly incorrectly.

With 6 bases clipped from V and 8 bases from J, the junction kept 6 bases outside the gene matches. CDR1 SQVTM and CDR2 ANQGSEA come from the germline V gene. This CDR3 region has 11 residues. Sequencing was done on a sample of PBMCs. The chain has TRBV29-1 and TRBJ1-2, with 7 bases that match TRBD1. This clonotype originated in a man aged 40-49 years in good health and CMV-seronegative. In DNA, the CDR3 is TGCAGCGTCCAGACAGGGCGAGGCTACACCTTC. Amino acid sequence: CSVQTGRGYTF.